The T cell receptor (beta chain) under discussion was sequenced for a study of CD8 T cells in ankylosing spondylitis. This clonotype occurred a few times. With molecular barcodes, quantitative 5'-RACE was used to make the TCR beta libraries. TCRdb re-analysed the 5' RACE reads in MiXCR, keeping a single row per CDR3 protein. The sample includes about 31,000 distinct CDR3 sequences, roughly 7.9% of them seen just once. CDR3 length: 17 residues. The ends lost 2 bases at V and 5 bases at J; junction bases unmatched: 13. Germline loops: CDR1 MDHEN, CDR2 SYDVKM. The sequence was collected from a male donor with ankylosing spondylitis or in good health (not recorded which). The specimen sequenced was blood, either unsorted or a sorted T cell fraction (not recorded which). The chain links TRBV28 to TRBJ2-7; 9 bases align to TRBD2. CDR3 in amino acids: CASSLTPLGGRANEQYF. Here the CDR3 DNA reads TGTGCCAGCAGTTTAACCCCCTTAGGCGGGAGGGCCAACGAGCAGTACTTC.